Listed here is a single T cell receptor (beta chain). Each sample had at least 6.5 million PBMCs isolated. The CDR3 runs 14 residues. In germline, CDR1 is DFQATT, CDR2 SNEGSKA (reference sequence). V gave up 2 bases and J gave up 3 bases, with 13 bases separating them. This sample is part of a study of blood T cells in healthy people across ages. PCR was performed a second time for about 6 to 12 cycles using a sample-barcoded 5' primer and a J-beta primer mix. Each TCR beta cDNA got a 12-nucleotide random molecular identifier. Using its own MiXCR run on the 5' RACE reads, TCRdb lists one record per CDR3 protein. The sample records hundreds of thousands of distinct CDR3 sequences, about 47% being singletons.

The TCR sequence derives from a man aged 80 or over in good health. The sequencing sample was made of blood. The chain recombines TRBV20-1 with TRBJ1-1, with a tentative D call TRBD1 (6 bases). In DNA form, the CDR3 reads TGCAGTGCTAGACCCCCCGGGGGGCACACTGAAGCTTTCTTT. Residues: CSARPPGGHTEAFF.